These 28 T cell receptor beta chains came from one sample sequenced in a study of T cells after posttransplantation cyclophosphamide. The table came from immunoSEQ multiplex PCR; TCRdb's copy has only in-frame clones and leaves some out. The profile covers around 24,000 clones, none occurring a single time. Sequenced material: PBMCs. All receptors come from a woman aged 55-69 years in good health, CMV-negative, and a related stem cell transplant donor.

The V gene is TRBV11-1, the J gene TRBJ2-3; 9 nucleotides agree with TRBD1. The CDR3 runs to 18 residues. Germline V CDR1 and CDR2: SGHAT, FQDESV (reference sequence). Trimming at V came to 4 bases and at J to 4 bases, leaving 15 bases not matched to a gene. CDR3 coding DNA: TGTGCCAGCAGCTACAATTCTCCCGGGACAGGGATCGCAGATACGCAGTATTTT. This gives the protein CASSYNSPGTGIADTQYF.

This clone was observed at least ten times. The chain combines TRBV7-6 with TRBJ2-3; 15 bases agree with TRBD2. The V segment lost 2 bases and the J segment 6 bases; nucleotides outside the gene matches: 3. The length of the CDR3 is 16 residues. In germline, CDR1 is SGHVS, CDR2 FNYEAQ. CDR3 coding DNA: TGTGCCAGCAGCTTACGGACTAGCGGGGGGGCCGATACGCAGTATTTT. Translated: CASSLRTSGGADTQYF. Drawing the rest from reference TRBV7-6 and TRBJ2-3, the complete variable domain is GAGVSQSPRYKVTKRGQDVALRCDPISGHVSLYWYRQALGQGPEFLTYFNYEAQQDKSGLPNDRFSAERPEGSISTLTIQRTEQRDSAMYRCASSLRTSGGADTQYFGPGTRLTVL.

This clone turned up a few times. This sequence joins TRBV28 and TRBJ2-3, with 7 bases identical to TRBD2. Germline CDR1 reads MDHEN; CDR2 reads SYDVKM. The CDR3 is 15 amino acids. J was trimmed by 1 base and V by 8 bases; bases with no gene match: 9. The CDR3 loop is CASGPDREGTDTQYF. CDR3 DNA sequence: TGTGCCAGCGGCCCGGACCGGGAGGGCACAGATACGCAGTATTTT. Using reference TRBV28 and TRBJ2-3 for the parts outside the CDR3, the full variable domain is DVKVTQSSRYLVKRTGEKVFLECVQDMDHENMFWYRQDPGLGLRLIYFSYDVKMKEKGDIPEGYSVSREKKERFSLILESASTNQTSMYLCASGPDREGTDTQYFGPGTRLTVL.

This clone was seen repeatedly, ten times or more. The CDR3 coding sequence is TGTGCCAGCAGTCCCACTAGCGCCCACGAGCAGTACGTC. This encodes CASSPTSAHEQYV. The chain recombines TRBV6-6 with TRBJ2-7; 7 bases map to TRBD2. The CDR3 extends over 13 amino acids. Germline V lookup: CDR1 MNHNY, CDR2 SVGAGI (reference sequence). The V and J ends lost 5 bases and 5 bases, in that order; junction bases with no gene match: 6.

This clone came up many times. V and J are TRBV7-8 and TRBJ1-4; a weak D match, TRBD1 (5 bases). This CDR3 comprises 15 residues. The ends were cut back, 1 base at V and 8 bases at J, with 14 bases in the middle. Germline V gene data show CDR1 as SGHVS and CDR2 as FQNEAQ. CDR3 amino acids: CASSLGGGKYEKLFF. The DNA for the CDR3 is TGTGCCAGCAGCTTAGGTGGGGGGAAATACGAAAAACTGTTTTTT.

This clone was picked up many times. The V gene is TRBV2, the J gene TRBJ1-1; D is undetermined. The CDR3 has 12 amino acids. The ends were cut back, 8 bases at V and 1 base at J, with 8 bases in the middle. Germline-derived CDR1 and CDR2 are SNHLY and FYNNEI. The CDR3 DNA reads as TGTGCCAGCCTAGAGTCGAACACTGAAGCTTTCTTT. Translated, it gives CASLESNTEAFF.

There are many counts of this clone. The gene calls are TRBV11-2 and TRBJ1-6; the D is unclear. The CDR3 consists of 15 residues. In germline, CDR1 is SGHAT, CDR2 FQNNGV. V lost 3 bases and J lost 3, with 9 bases in between. The CDR3, as DNA: TGTGCCAGCAGCTTGGCGGGGTTCTATAATTCACCCCTCCACTTT. Translation: CASSLAGFYNSPLHF.

At least ten counts were recorded for this clone. CDR3 sequence (DNA): TGTGCCAGCCGTCCCGGAGGACTAGCGGGAGACCCCCACGAGCAGTACTTC. This sequence encodes CASRPGGLAGDPHEQYF. The chain employs TRBV2 and TRBJ2-7; TRBD2 matches 13 bases. Germline assignment: CDR1 SNHLY and CDR2 FYNNEI. This CDR3 is 17 amino acids long. The V and J ends lost 8 bases and 5 bases, in that order; junction bases with no gene match: 15.

The sample holds a few counts of this clone. The genes are TRBV5-4 and TRBJ1-1; TRBD1 aligns across 8 bases. The CDR3 loop spans 12 amino acids. Germline V lookup: CDR1 SGHNT, CDR2 YYREEE (reference sequence). The V segment lost 4 bases and the J segment 5 bases; nucleotides outside the gene matches: 1. The CDR3 nucleotides read TGTGCCAGCAGCGGACAGGGAACTGAAGCTTTCTTT. Amino acids: CASSGQGTEAFF.

This clone was counted many times. The chain employs TRBV11-2 and TRBJ2-2, with D hard to call. Germline assignment: CDR1 SGHAT and CDR2 FQNNGV. The CDR3 contains 12 residues. The germline V and J ends were trimmed by 1 base and 6 bases, with 3 bases remaining between them. CDR3 region: CASSLGPGELFF. The CDR3 DNA is TGTGCCAGCAGCTTAGGGCCCGGGGAGCTGTTTTTT.

There are many counts of this clone. V is TRBV4-1 and J is TRBJ2-5; 7 bases line up with TRBD2. The CDR3 has 16 residues. Germline V gene data show CDR1 as MGHRA and CDR2 as YSYEKL. With V trimmed by 1 base and J by 5 bases, 10 bases remained unmatched. The CDR3 region is CASSQAEGRGTETQYF. The CDR3 nucleotides read TGCGCCAGCAGCCAAGCGGAAGGGCGGGGGACTGAGACCCAGTACTTC.

At least ten counts were recorded for this clone. The chain links TRBV28 to TRBJ2-1; the match to TRBD2 covers 10 bases. CDR3 length: 14 residues. Germline CDR1 MDHEN, CDR2 SYDVKM. Trimming cost V 3 bases and J 9 bases; bases outside gene matches: 5. The CDR3 region is CASSLGTSVFEQFF. The CDR3 DNA reads as TGTGCCAGCAGTTTGGGGACTAGCGTGTTTGAGCAGTTCTTC.

This clone showed up many times. The rearrangement joins TRBV11-3 to TRBJ2-1; 8 nucleotides line up with TRBD1. This CDR3 has 14 residues. V trimming: 2 bases; J trimming: 6 bases; junction bases outside the gene matches: 3. The V gene's germline CDR1 is SGHNT and CDR2 YENEEA. For the CDR3, the DNA is TGTGCCAGCAGCTTAAGTGGGACAGGCAATGAGCAGTTCTTC. Protein: CASSLSGTGNEQFF. Full variable domain (outside the CDR3, taken from reference TRBV11-3 and TRBJ2-1): EAGVVQSPRYKIIEKKQPVAFWCNPISGHNTLYWYLQNLGQGPELLIRYENEEAVDDSQLPKDRFSAERLKGVDSTLKIQPAELGDSAVYLCASSLSGTGNEQFFGPGTRLTVL.

This clone was detected many times. V usage is TRBV6-5 and J usage is TRBJ1-1; D might be TRBD1 (5 bases). The V end lost 0 bases, the J end lost 2 bases, and 10 bases lay between the germline ends. This CDR3 contains 15 residues. CDR1 and CDR2 (germline): MNHEY, SVGAGI. The chain's CDR3 is CASSYSGVANTEAFF. Here the CDR3 DNA reads TGTGCCAGCAGTTACTCAGGGGTAGCAAACACTGAAGCTTTCTTT.

There are many counts of this clone. CDR3: CASSLAAGTGSYNEQFF. CDR3 coding DNA: TGCGCCAGCAGCTTGGCCGCCGGGACAGGGTCCTACAATGAGCAGTTCTTC. V gene TRBV5-1 combines with J gene TRBJ2-1; 9 nucleotides align to TRBD1. Germline assignment: CDR1 SGHRS and CDR2 YFSETQ. With V trimmed by 0 bases and J by 1 base, 5 bases remained unmatched. This CDR3 contains 17 residues.

The table lists this clone with many counts. The rearrangement links TRBV19 to TRBJ1-2; 7 nucleotides agree with TRBD1. This CDR3 is built from 11 residues. Per the germline V gene, CDR1 is LNHDA and CDR2 is SQIVND (reference sequence). Here the CDR3 reads CPMGQNYGYTF. The CDR3 DNA sequence: TGTCCAATGGGACAGAACTATGGCTACACCTTC.

At least ten counts were recorded for this clone. This chain uses TRBV2 with TRBJ1-5; D unclear. This CDR3 contains 12 residues. CDR1 and CDR2 from the germline V gene are SNHLY and FYNNEI. Trimming shortened V by 7 bases and J by 9 bases, and 13 bases separated the two germline ends. The CDR3 coding sequence is TGTGCCAGCAATCTCCGAGGGAGGCCCCAGCATTTT. Translation: CASNLRGRPQHF.

This clone has just a few counts. One junction end does not reproduce the germline sequence, and a read error may be involved. The gene calls are TRBV11-2 and TRBJ2-2, with 7 bases lining up with TRBD2. The CDR3 is 15 amino acids. The V gene's germline CDR1 is SGHAT and CDR2 FQNNGV. The CDR3 sequence is CTSSLAGAPGGELFF. The CDR3 DNA reads TGTACCAGCAGTTTGGCGGGAGCCCCGGGCGGGGAGCTGTTTTTT.

This chain links TRBV5-1 with TRBJ2-1; D is perhaps TRBD2 (7 bases). Trimming removed 4 bases at V and 6 bases at J, with 20 bases between. This CDR3 is 16 amino acids long. The germline V gene encodes CDR1 SGHRS and CDR2 YFSETQ. The CDR3 loop is CASSPMRRGPCNEQFF. The DNA for the CDR3 is TGCGCCAGCAGCCCAATGAGGCGGGGGCCTTGCAATGAGCAGTTCTTC.

This clone was counted a few times. The genes are TRBV7-2 and TRBJ1-1; weak D call: TRBD1 (6 bases). The V and J ends lost 6 bases and 2 bases respectively, with 13 bases between them. Germline CDR1 reads SGHTA; CDR2 reads FQGNSA. The CDR3 length is 14 residues. CDR3 coding DNA: TGTGCCAGCAGATACAACAGGGCAAACACTGAAGCTTTCTTT. It encodes CASRYNRANTEAFF. Variable domain in full (rest from reference TRBV7-2 and TRBJ1-1): GAGVSQSPSNKVTEKGKDVELRCDPISGHTALYWYRQSLGQGLEFLIYFQGNSAPDKSGLPSDRFSAERTGGSVSTLTIQRTQQEDSAVYLCASRYNRANTEAFFGQGTRLTVV.

Many counts were recorded for this clone. This chain joins TRBV6-1 and TRBJ2-1; D ambiguous. Germline V gene sequence: CDR1 MNHNS, CDR2 SASEGT. There are 12 residues in the CDR3. Trimming took off 6 bases at V and 1 base at J, with 4 bases between the two ends. The chain's CDR3 is CASSVSYNEQFF. The CDR3, as DNA: TGTGCCAGCAGCGTATCCTACAATGAGCAGTTCTTC.

This clone was counted many times. The chain couples TRBV6-6 to TRBJ1-2; possibly TRBD1 for D (6 bases). The germline V and J ends were trimmed by 2 bases and 4 bases, with 14 bases remaining between them. Germline loops: CDR1 MNHNY, CDR2 SVGAGI (reference sequence). This CDR3 is 15 amino acids long. CDR3 amino acids: CASSYRQAHFYGYTF. In nucleotides, the CDR3 is TGTGCCAGCAGTTACAGACAGGCCCACTTCTATGGCTACACCTTC.

This clone was recorded at least ten times. The chain has TRBV6-6 and TRBJ2-2, with D uncertain. Trimming took off 4 bases at V and 4 bases at J, with 10 bases between the two ends. The CDR3 contains 14 residues. Germline V gives CDR1 MNHNY, CDR2 SVGAGI (reference sequence). The CDR3 reads CASSSRSVTGELFF. DNA for the CDR3: TGTGCCAGCAGTTCTAGGTCGGTCACCGGGGAGCTGTTTTTT.

This clone was counted many times. J is TRBJ2-2 and V is TRBV14; maybe TRBD1 (6 bases). Germline-derived CDR1 and CDR2 are SGHDN and FVKESK. Trimming took 5 bases from V and 2 from J, leaving 18 bases between them. This CDR3 spans 17 amino acids. CDR3 in amino acids: CASSSLRDIQNTGELFF. The CDR3 DNA sequence: TGTGCCAGCAGCTCCCTTCGGGACATTCAAAACACCGGGGAGCTGTTTTTT.

At least ten counts were recorded for this clone. The rearrangement joins TRBV7-9 to TRBJ1-5; 8 nucleotides match TRBD1. V shed 2 bases, J shed 8 bases, and the junction held 8 bases outside the gene matches. The CDR3 loop spans 15 amino acids. In germline, CDR1 is SEHNR, CDR2 FQNEAQ (reference sequence). The CDR3 spells CASSLTGGTPEPQHF. The CDR3 coding sequence is TGTGCCAGCAGCTTAACAGGGGGTACGCCGGAGCCCCAGCATTTT.

At least ten counts were recorded for this clone. CDR3 residues: CASSLALASGSKGYNEQFF. As DNA, the CDR3 is TGTGCCAGCAGCTTAGCGCTGGCTAGCGGGAGTAAGGGCTACAATGAGCAGTTCTTC. V is TRBV7-8 and J is TRBJ2-1; 10 bases are shared with TRBD2. Trimming cost V 0 bases and J 3 bases; bases outside gene matches: 11. The CDR3 extends over 19 amino acids. CDR1 SGHVS and CDR2 FQNEAQ come from the germline V gene.

The rearrangement joins TRBV9 to TRBJ2-1, with 7 nucleotides matching TRBD2. The CDR3 runs to 15 residues. The trim removed 0 bases at V and 4 bases at J, leaving 4 bases unmatched. Germline loops: CDR1 SGDLS, CDR2 YYNGEE. In DNA, the CDR3 is TGTGCCAGCAGCGTAGGGGGCGGGGGTTACAATGAGCAGTTCTTC. This encodes CASSVGGGGYNEQFF.

This clone came up many times. V and J are TRBV7-9 and TRBJ1-6, with TRBD1 matching 8 bases. The germline V gene encodes CDR1 SEHNR and CDR2 FQNEAQ (reference sequence). V shed 7 bases and J 8 bases; nucleotides not matched to a gene: 7. The CDR3 length is 14 residues. CDR3 residues: CASTTGQDYSPLHF. DNA of the CDR3: TGTGCCAGCACCACGGGACAGGATTATTCACCCCTCCACTTT.